These 20 T cell receptor beta chains originate from one sample sequenced in a study of shared clonotypes between healthy human individuals. Profiling relied on immunoSEQ multiplex PCR, and the TCRdb table lists in-frame clones only, not all of them. Here the sample spans 2,500,000 or so clones, approximately 92% being singletons. Material: naive CD4+ T cells sorted from blood. Subset described: CD45RA+ positively selected. The receptor source for this set is a man aged 18 to 29 in good health.

V usage is TRBV11-2 and J usage is TRBJ2-7; 12 bases agree with TRBD2. The CDR3 extends over 14 amino acids. V shed 5 bases, J shed 7 bases, and the junction held 6 bases outside the gene matches. Per the germline V gene, CDR1 is SGHAT and CDR2 is FQNNGV. In nucleotides, the CDR3 is TGTGCCAGCAGCCCGACTAGCGGGAGTTGGGAGCAGTACTTC. This sequence encodes CASSPTSGSWEQYF.

The chain is built from TRBV7-2 and TRBJ2-3; D is ambiguous. The CDR3 is 11 amino acids. CDR1 is SGHTA and CDR2 is FQGNSA in the germline V gene. V was clipped by 5 bases and J by 4 bases, with 4 bases between them. The CDR3 nucleotides read TGTGCCAGCAGCACCGCAGATACGCAGTATTTT. Protein sequence: CASSTADTQYF.

V gene TRBV7-9 combines with J gene TRBJ2-7; D is unresolved. The CDR3 loop spans 13 amino acids. CDR1 SEHNR and CDR2 FQNEAQ come from the germline V gene (reference sequence). V was clipped by 3 bases and J by 3 bases, with 9 bases between them. The CDR3 bases are TGTGCCAGCAGCTTTGAGGTACTCTACGAGCAGTACTTC. Translation: CASSFEVLYEQYF.

This chain links TRBV6-5 with TRBJ2-4, with 9 bases aligning to TRBD2. Germline trimming cut 0 bases from V and 4 bases from J; bases unmatched to any gene: 4. CDR3 size: 16 residues. CDR1 is MNHEY, CDR2 SVGAGI, per germline. Here the CDR3 reads CASSYSGLAGKNIQYF. The CDR3 nucleotides are TGTGCCAGCAGTTACTCGGGTCTAGCGGGAAAAAACATTCAGTACTTC.

DNA of the CDR3: TGTGCCAGCACCGATGTCGGCCGTGGCTATGGCTACACCTTC. Its protein is CASTDVGRGYGYTF. This rearrangement joins TRBV28 to TRBJ1-2; D remains unclear. Germline assignment: CDR1 MDHEN and CDR2 SYDVKM. V gave up 7 bases and J gave up 4 bases, with 16 bases separating them. The CDR3 contains 14 residues.

The V call is TRBV5-1, the J call TRBJ2-5, with unresolved D. Per germline, CDR1 SGHRS and CDR2 YFSETQ. The CDR3 consists of 12 residues. The V end was cut by 3 bases, the J end by 10 bases, with 13 bases between. Here the CDR3 reads CASSSSRSNQYF. CDR3 nucleotides: TGCGCCAGCAGCTCATCAAGGTCCAACCAGTACTTC.

For this clone: One end of the junction fails to match germline, which may point to a read error. The gene calls are TRBV7-7 and TRBJ2-3, with 7 bases aligning to TRBD1. The CDR3 contains 14 residues. The V gene's germline CDR1 is SSHAT and CDR2 FNYEAQ (reference sequence). In nucleotides, the CDR3 is TGTGCTAGCAGCCGGGACAGTAGCACAGATACGCAGTATTTT. This gives the protein CASSRDSSTDTQYF.

V is TRBV10-3 and J is TRBJ2-7, with no clear D. The germline V gene encodes CDR1 ENHRY and CDR2 SYGVKD. Trimming took off 11 bases at V and 0 bases at J, with 11 bases between the two ends. The CDR3 length is 12 residues. The CDR3 DNA follows: TGTGCCGTGGCAGGCTACTCCTACGAGCAGTACTTC. Translating gives CAVAGYSYEQYF.

This chain uses TRBV5-1 with TRBJ2-7, with 10 positions matching TRBD2. Germline V lookup: CDR1 SGHRS, CDR2 YFSETQ. The CDR3 is 16 amino acids. With 0 bases clipped from V and 7 bases from J, the junction kept 10 bases outside the gene matches. In DNA, the CDR3 is TGCGCCAGCAGCTTGGTAGGGCCTAGCGGGAGCAGGGAGCAGTACTTC. Translating it yields CASSLVGPSGSREQYF. Supplemented by reference TRBV5-1 and TRBJ2-7, the full variable domain reads KAGVTQTPRYLIKTRGQQVTLSCSPISGHRSVSWYQQTPGQGLQFLFEYFSETQRNKGNFPGRFSGRQFSNSRSEMNVSTLELGDSALYLCASSLVGPSGSREQYFGPGTRLTVT.

The V and J genes are TRBV5-4 and TRBJ2-2; D is undetermined. Germline values: CDR1 SGHNT, CDR2 YYREEE (reference sequence). The CDR3 extends over 17 amino acids. V gave up 0 bases and J gave up 2 bases, with 14 bases separating them. CDR3 loop: CASSLGMGQRNTGELFF. CDR3 nucleotide sequence: TGTGCCAGCAGCTTGGGGATGGGCCAACGCAACACCGGGGAGCTGTTTTTT.

This chain uses TRBV10-3 with TRBJ2-5; TRBD2 aligns across 11 bases. The CDR3 extends over 16 amino acids. V dropped 2 bases and J dropped 2; count of bases not matched to a gene: 4. The germline gives CDR1 ENHRY, CDR2 SYGVKD. CDR3 in amino acids: CAISELSGRVQETQYF. CDR3 nucleotide sequence: TGTGCCATCAGTGAGCTTAGCGGGAGGGTTCAAGAGACCCAGTACTTC.

The chain links TRBV30 to TRBJ1-6; 8 nucleotides line up with TRBD1. Germline loops: CDR1 GTSNPN, CDR2 SVGIG (reference sequence). The CDR3 has 14 amino acids. V shed 4 bases, J shed 9 bases, and the junction held 8 bases outside the gene matches. CDR3 sequence reads: CAWTDRGIGSPLHF. The CDR3, as DNA: TGTGCCTGGACCGACAGGGGCATTGGTTCACCCCTCCACTTT.

The CDR3, as DNA: TGTGCCAGCAGCTTAGTCATGGATACGCAGTATTTT. Translated, it gives CASSLVMDTQYF. The chain carries TRBV7-9 and TRBJ2-3; no definite D call. Trimming cost V 1 base and J 6 bases, with 5 bases left between them. CDR3 size: 12 residues. CDR1 is SEHNR, CDR2 FQNEAQ, per germline (reference sequence).

This sequence joins TRBV10-3 and TRBJ2-1, with TRBD2 matching 7 bases. Per germline, CDR1 ENHRY and CDR2 SYGVKD. The CDR3 has 13 amino acids. Trimming removed 7 bases from V and 10 bases from J; junction bases left unmatched: 10. Here the CDR3 reads CAIKGAGEGEQFF. The CDR3 DNA sequence: TGTGCCATCAAGGGCGCGGGAGAGGGAGAGCAGTTCTTC.

This chain connects TRBV2 to TRBJ2-7, with 9 bases aligning to TRBD2. The CDR3 sequence is 13 residues long. From germline, CDR1 is SNHLY and CDR2 FYNNEI. J lost 3 bases, V lost 5 bases, and 2 bases had no gene match. DNA of the CDR3: TGTGCCAGCAGTCAGCGGGAGGTCTACGAGCAGTACTTC. Protein product: CASSQREVYEQYF.

Turning to this clone: This sample includes further DNA sequences coding for the same CDR3. The J gene is TRBJ2-3, the V gene TRBV5-1; 7 nucleotides line up with TRBD1. With 4 bases clipped from V and 3 bases from J, the junction kept 5 bases outside the gene matches. This CDR3 region has 14 residues. Germline V gene sequence: CDR1 SGHRS, CDR2 YFSETQ. The CDR3 spells CASSLGTATDTQYF. CDR3 in DNA: TGCGCCAGCAGCCTAGGGACAGCGACAGATACGCAGTATTTT.

CDR3 DNA sequence: TGTGCCAGCAGCTTAGCGGGAAAATCCTACGAGCAGTACTTC. It translates to CASSLAGKSYEQYF. The chain carries TRBV11-2 and TRBJ2-7, with D possibly TRBD2 on 5 matching bases. The CDR3 covers 14 residues. From germline, CDR1 is SGHAT and CDR2 FQNNGV. Deletions cut 1 base from V and 1 base from J, with 8 bases between. The full variable domain, rest sourced from reference TRBV11-2 and TRBJ2-7, is EAGVAQSPRYKIIEKRQSVAFWCNPISGHATLYWYQQILGQGPKLLIQFQNNGVVDDSQLPKDRFSAERLKGVDSTLKIQPAKLEDSAVYLCASSLAGKSYEQYFGPGTRLTVT.

Details on this clone: This specimen includes other DNA sequences encoding the same CDR3. The chain links TRBV5-4 to TRBJ2-7, with no clear D. Germline-derived CDR1 and CDR2 are SGHNT and YYREEE (reference sequence). This CDR3 contains 13 residues. Trimming cost V 0 bases and J 2 bases, with 6 bases left between them. CDR3 bases: TGTGCCAGCAGCTTGGACAGAGCCTACGAGCAGTACTTC. Residues: CASSLDRAYEQYF.

The chain carries TRBV13 and TRBJ2-7; TRBD2 matches at 16 bases. V was clipped by 3 bases and J by 5 bases; unmatched bases: 16. CDR3 length equals 20 residues. Germline V CDR1 and CDR2: PRHDT, FYEKMQ (reference sequence). As DNA, the CDR3 is TGTGCCAGCAGCTTCAGGGGGACTAGCGGGAGGGCCGTTCCGGCCCACGAGCAGTACTTC. As protein: CASSFRGTSGRAVPAHEQYF.

The chain links TRBV4-1 to TRBJ1-2; TRBD1 aligns across 7 bases. Germline V CDR1 and CDR2: MGHRA, YSYEKL. Trimming took 1 base from V and 4 from J; bases not matched to a gene: 9. The CDR3 is 16 amino acids. DNA of the CDR3: TGCGCCAGCAGCCAAGCTGTGGGACAGCCCATCTATGGCTACACCTTC. This gives the protein CASSQAVGQPIYGYTF.